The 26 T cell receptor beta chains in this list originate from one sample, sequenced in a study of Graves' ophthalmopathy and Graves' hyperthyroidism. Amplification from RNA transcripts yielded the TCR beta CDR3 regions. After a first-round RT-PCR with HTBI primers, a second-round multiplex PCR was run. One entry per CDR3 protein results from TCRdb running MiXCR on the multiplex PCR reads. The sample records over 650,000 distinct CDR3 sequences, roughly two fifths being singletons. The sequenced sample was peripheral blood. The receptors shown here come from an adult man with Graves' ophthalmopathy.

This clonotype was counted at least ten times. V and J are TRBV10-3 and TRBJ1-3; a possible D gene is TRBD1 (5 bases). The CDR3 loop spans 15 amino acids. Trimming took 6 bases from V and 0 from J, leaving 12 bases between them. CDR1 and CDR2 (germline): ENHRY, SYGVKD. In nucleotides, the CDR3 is TGTGCCATCAGAAAAGCGGGACCCTCTGGAAACACCATATATTTT. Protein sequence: CAIRKAGPSGNTIYF.

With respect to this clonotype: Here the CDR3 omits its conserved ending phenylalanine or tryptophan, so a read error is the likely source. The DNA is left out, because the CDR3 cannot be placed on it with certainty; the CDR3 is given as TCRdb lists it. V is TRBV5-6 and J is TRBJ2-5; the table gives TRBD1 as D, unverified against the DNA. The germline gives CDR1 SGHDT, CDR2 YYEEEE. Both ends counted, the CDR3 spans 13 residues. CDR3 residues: CASSLVSGQGFSR.

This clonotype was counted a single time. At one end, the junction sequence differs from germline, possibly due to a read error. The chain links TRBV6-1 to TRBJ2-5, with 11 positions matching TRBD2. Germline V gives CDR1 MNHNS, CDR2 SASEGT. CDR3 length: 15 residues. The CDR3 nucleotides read TGTGCCAGCAGTTGGGGACTAGCGGACCAAGGGACCCAGTACTTC. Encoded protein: CASSWGLADQGTQYF.

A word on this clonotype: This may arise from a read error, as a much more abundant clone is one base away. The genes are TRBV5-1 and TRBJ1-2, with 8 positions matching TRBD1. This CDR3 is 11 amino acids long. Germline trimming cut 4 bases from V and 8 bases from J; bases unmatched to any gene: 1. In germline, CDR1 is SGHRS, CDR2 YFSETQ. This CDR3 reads CASSGDRGYTF. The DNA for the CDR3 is TGCGCCAGCAGCGGGGACAGGGGCTACACCTTC. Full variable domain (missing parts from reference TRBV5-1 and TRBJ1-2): KAGVTQTPRYLIKTRGQQVTLSCSPISGHRSVSWYQQTPGQGLQFLFEYFSETQRNKGNFPGRFSGRQFSNSRSEMNVSTLELGDSALYLCASSGDRGYTFGSGTRLTVV.

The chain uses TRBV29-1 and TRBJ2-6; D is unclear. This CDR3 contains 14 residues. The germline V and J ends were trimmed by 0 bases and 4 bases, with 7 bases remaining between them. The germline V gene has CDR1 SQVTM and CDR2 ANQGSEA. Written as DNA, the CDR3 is TGCAGCGTTGAAGAGGGCACCGGGGCCAACGTCCTGACTTTC. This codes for CSVEEGTGANVLTF.

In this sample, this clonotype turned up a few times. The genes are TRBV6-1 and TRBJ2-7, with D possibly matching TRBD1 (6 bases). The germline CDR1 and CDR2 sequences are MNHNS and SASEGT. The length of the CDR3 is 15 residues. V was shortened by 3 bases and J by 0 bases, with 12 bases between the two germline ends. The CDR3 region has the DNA TGTGCCAGCAGTGAGGCGACAGGATTCTCCTACGAGCAGTACTTC. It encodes CASSEATGFSYEQYF.

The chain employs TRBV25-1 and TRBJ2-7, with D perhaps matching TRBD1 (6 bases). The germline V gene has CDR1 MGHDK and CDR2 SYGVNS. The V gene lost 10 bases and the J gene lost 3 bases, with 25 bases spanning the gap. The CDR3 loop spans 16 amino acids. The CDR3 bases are TGTGCCACGAGCAGGGGTCTCTTCGGTGGGGTCTACGAGCAGTACTTC. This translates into CATSRGLFGGVYEQYF.

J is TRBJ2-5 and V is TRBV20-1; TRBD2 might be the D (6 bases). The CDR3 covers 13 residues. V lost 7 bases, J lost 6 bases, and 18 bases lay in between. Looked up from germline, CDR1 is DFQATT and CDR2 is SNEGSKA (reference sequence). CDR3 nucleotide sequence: TGCAGTGTCCCGGCGGCTAGCGATAAGACCCAGTACTTC. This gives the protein CSVPAASDKTQYF.

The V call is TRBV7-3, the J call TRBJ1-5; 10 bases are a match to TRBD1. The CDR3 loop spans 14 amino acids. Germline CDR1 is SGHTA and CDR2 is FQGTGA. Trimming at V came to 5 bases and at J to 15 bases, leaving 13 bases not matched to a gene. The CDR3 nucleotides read TGTGCCAGCAGCCCGACCGGGACAGGGGATCCAGGGCATTTT. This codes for CASSPTGTGDPGHF. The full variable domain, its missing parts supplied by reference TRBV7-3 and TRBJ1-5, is GAGVSQTPSNKVTEKGKYVELRCDPISGHTALYWYRQSLGQGPEFLIYFQGTGAADDSGLPNDRFFAVRPEGSVSTLKIQRTERGDSAVYLCASSPTGTGDPGHFGDGTRLSIL.

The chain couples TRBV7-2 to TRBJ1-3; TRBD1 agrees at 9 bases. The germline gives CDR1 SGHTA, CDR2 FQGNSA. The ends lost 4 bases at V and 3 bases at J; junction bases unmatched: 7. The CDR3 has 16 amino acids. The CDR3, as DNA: TGTGCCAGCAGCTCAGAACAGGGGGCTGGTGGAAACACCATATATTTT. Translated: CASSSEQGAGGNTIYF.

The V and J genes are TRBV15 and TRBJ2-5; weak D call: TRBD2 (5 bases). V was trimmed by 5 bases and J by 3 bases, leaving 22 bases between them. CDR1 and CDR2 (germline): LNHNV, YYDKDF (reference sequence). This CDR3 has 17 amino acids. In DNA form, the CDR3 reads TGTGCCACCAGCCGCAGTGCCCAAACCCCCGGGGAAGAGACCCAGTACTTC. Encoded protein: CATSRSAQTPGEETQYF. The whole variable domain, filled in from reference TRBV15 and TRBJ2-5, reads DAMVIQNPRYQVTQFGKPVTLSCSQTLNHNVMYWYQQKSSQAPKLLFHYYDKDFNNEADTPDNFQSRRPNTSFCFLDIRSPGLGDTAMYLCATSRSAQTPGEETQYFGPGTRLLVL.

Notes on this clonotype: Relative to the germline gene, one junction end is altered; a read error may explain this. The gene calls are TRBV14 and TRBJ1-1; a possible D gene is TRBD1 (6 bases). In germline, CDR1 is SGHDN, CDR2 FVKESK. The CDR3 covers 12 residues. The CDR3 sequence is CAGSQGYTEAFF. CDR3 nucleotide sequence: TGTGCCGGCAGCCAGGGGTACACTGAAGCTTTCTTT.

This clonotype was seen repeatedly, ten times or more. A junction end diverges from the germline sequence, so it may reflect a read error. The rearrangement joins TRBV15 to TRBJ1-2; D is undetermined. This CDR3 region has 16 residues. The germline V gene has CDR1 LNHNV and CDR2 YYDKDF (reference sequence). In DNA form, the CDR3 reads TGTACCACCAGCAGAGTTATGGAGACTTCTTGGGATGGCTACACCTTC. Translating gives CTTSRVMETSWDGYTF. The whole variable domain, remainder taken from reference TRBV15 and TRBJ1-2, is DAMVIQNPRYQVTQFGKPVTLSCSQTLNHNVMYWYQQKSSQAPKLLFHYYDKDFNNEADTPDNFQSRRPNTSFCFLDIRSPGLGDTAMYLCTTSRVMETSWDGYTFGSGTRLTVV.

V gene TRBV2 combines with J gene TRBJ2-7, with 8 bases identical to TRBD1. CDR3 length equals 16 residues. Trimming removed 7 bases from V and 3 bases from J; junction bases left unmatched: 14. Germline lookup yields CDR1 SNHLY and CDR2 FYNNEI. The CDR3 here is CASISLPGGRNYEQYF. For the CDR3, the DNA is TGTGCCAGCATTAGCCTTCCAGGGGGCCGAAACTACGAGCAGTACTTC. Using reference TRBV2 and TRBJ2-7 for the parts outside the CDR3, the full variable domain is EPEVTQTPSHQVTQMGQEVILRCVPISNHLYFYWYRQILGQKVEFLVSFYNNEISEKSEIFDDQFSVERPDGSNFTLKIRSTKLEDSAMYFCASISLPGGRNYEQYFGPGTRLTVT.

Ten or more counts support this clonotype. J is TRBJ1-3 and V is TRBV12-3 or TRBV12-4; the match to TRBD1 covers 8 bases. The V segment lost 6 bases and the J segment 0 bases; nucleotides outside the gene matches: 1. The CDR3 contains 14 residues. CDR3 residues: CASRTGDSGNTIYF. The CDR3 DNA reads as TGTGCCAGCAGGACAGGGGACTCTGGAAACACCATATATTTT.

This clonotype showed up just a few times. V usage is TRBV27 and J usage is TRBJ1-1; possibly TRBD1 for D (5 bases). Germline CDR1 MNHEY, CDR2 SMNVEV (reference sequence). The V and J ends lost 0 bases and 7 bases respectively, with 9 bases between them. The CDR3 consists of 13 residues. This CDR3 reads CASSLSSGDEAFF. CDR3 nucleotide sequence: TGTGCCAGCAGTTTATCGTCGGGGGATGAAGCTTTCTTT.

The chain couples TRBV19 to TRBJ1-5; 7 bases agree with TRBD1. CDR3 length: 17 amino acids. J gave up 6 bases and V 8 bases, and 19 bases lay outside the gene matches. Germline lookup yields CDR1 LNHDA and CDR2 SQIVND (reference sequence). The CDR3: CASQGVQGLWYGQPQHF. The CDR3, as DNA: TGTGCCAGTCAGGGGGTGCAGGGCCTTTGGTACGGTCAGCCCCAGCATTTT.

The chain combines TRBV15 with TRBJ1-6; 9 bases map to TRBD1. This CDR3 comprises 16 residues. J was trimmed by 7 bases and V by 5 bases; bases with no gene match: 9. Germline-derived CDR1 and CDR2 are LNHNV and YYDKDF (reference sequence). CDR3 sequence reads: CATSRNPGQGNSPLHF. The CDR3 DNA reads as TGTGCCACCAGCCGCAACCCGGGACAGGGCAATTCACCCCTCCACTTT.

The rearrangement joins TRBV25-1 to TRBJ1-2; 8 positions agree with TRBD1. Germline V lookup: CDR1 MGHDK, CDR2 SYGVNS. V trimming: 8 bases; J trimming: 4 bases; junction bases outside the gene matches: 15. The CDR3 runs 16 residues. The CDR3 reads CASLGERTGWSYGYTF. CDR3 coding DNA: TGTGCCAGCCTTGGCGAACGGACAGGGTGGTCCTATGGCTACACCTTC.

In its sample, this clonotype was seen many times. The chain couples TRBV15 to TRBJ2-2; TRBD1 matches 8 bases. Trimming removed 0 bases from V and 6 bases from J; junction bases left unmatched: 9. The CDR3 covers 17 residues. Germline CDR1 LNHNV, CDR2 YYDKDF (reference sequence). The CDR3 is CATSRDSDREFPGELFF. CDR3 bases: TGTGCCACCAGCAGAGATTCGGACAGGGAATTTCCCGGGGAGCTGTTTTTT.

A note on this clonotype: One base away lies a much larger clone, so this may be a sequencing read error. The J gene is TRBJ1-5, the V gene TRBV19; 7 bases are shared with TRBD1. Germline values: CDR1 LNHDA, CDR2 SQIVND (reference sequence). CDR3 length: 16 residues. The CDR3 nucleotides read TGTGCCAGTAGTATGTCAGGGGGAGTTGGCAATCAGCCCCGGCATTTT. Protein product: CASSMSGGVGNQPRHF.

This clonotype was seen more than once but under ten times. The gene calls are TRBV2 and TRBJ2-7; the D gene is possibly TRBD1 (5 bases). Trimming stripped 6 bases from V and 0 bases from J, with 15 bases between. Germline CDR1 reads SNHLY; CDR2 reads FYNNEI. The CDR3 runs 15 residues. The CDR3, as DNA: TGTGCCAGCAGGGGCGAAGGGGTGGGCTCCTACGAGCAGTACTTC. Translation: CASRGEGVGSYEQYF.

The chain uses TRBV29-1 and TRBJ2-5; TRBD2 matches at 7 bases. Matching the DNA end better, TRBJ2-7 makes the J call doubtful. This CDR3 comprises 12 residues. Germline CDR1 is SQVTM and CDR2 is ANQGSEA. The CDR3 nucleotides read TGCAGCAACAGGCGGGGGACCTACGAGCAGTACTTC. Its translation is CSNRRGTYEQYF.

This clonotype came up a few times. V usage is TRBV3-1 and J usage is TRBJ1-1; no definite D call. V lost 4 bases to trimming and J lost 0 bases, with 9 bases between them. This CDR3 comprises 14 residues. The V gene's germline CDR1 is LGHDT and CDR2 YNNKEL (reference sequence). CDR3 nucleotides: TGTGCCAGCAGCCCTGACATACTGAACACTGAAGCTTTCTTT. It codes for CASSPDILNTEAFF.

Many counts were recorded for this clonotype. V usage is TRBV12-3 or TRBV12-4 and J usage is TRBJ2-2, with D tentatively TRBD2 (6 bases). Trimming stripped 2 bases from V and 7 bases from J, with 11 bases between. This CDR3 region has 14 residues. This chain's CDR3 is CASSLSARGGELFF. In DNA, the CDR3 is TGTGCCAGCAGTTTAAGTGCGCGGGGCGGGGAGCTGTTTTTT.

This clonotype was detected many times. CDR3 coding DNA: TGTGCCACCGCACCGGGACTAGGGACCACCGGGGAGCTGTTTTTT. Protein: CATAPGLGTTGELFF. This rearrangement joins TRBV24-1 to TRBJ2-2; 8 bases agree with TRBD2. Germline values: CDR1 KGHDR, CDR2 SFDVKD. Trimming took 9 bases from V and 4 from J; bases not matched to a gene: 9. The CDR3 consists of 15 residues.